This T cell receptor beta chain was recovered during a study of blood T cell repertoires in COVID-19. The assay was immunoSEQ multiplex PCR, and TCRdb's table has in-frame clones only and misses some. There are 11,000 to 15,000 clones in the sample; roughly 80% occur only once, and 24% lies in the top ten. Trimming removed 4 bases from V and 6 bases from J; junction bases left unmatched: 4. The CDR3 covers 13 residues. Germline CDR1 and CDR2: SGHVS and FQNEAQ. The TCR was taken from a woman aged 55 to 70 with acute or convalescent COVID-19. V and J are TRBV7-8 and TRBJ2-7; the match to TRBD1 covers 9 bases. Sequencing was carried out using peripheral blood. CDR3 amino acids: CASSSDRGGEQYF. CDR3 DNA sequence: TGTGCCAGCAGCTCGGACAGGGGTGGCGAGCAGTACTTC.